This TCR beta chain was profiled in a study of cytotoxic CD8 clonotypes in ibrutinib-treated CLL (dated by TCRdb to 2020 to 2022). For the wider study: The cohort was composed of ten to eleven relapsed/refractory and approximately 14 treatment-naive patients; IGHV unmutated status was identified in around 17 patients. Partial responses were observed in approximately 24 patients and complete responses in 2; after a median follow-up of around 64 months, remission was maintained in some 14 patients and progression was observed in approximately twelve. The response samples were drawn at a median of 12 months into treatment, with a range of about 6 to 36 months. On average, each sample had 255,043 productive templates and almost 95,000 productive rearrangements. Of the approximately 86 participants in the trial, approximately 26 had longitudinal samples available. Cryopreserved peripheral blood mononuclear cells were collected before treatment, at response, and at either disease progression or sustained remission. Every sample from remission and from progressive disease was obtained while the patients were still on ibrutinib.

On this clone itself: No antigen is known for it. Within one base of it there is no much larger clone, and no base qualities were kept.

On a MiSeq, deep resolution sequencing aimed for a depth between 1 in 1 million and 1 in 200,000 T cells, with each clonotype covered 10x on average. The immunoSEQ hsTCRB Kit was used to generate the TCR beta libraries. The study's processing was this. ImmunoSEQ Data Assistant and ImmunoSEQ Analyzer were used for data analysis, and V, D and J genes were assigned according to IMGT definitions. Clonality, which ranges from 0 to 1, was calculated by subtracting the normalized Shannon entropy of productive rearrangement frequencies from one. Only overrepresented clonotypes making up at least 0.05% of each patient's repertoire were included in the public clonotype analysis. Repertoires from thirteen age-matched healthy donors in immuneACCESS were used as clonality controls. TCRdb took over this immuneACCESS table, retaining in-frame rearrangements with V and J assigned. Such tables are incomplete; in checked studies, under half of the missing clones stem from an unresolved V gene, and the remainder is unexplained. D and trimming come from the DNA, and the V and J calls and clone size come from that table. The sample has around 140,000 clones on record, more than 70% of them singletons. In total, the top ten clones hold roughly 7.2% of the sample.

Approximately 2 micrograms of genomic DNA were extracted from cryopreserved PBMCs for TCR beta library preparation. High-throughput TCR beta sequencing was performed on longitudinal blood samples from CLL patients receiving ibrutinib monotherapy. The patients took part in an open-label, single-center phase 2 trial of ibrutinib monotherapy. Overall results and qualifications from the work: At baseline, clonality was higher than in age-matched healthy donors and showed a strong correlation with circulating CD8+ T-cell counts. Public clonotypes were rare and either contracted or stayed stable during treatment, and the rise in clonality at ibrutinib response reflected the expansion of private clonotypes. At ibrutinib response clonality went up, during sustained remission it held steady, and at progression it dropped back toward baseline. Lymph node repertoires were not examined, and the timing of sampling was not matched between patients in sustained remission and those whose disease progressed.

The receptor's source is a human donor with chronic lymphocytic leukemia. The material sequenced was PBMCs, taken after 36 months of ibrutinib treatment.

In nucleotides, the sequence is TGTGCCAGCAGCCGAGGGGAGACCCAGTACTTC. It is translated as CASSRGETQYF. The sequence is built from TRBV4-2 and TRBJ2-5; perhaps TRBD2 is the D gene, with 5 bases matching. From the cysteine through the phenylalanine, the CDR3 covers 11 amino acids. CDR3 DNA only is kept here, 33 bases in frame from base 1. V lost 4 bases and J lost 5 bases; the stretch between them is 5 bases long. CDR1 and CDR2 are read off the germline V gene as LGHNA and YNFKEQ.